This paragraph reports one T cell receptor beta chain. Its antigen is still unknown. Other DNA variants within this sample encode the same CDR3. PCR employed 60 Vbeta and 13 Jbeta primers. Measured with immunoSEQ multiplex PCR; TCRdb has only the in-frame clones, and not every one. The data contain around 150,000 clones, around three quarters of them singletons. The data originate from a study of cytomegalovirus exposure and HLA in healthy donors. Regarding the study as a whole: In vitro testing confirmed a few CMV-associated chains as specific for CMV antigens.

The V end was cut by 0 bases, the J end by 2 bases, with 5 bases between. The CDR3 is 13 residues long. Germline V gene data show CDR1 as SGHRS and CDR2 as YFSETQ. The TCR sequence derives from a man aged 40-49 years in good health and CMV-seropositive. The sample comprised PBMCs. The chain is built from TRBV5-1 and TRBJ1-2; TRBD1 might be the D (5 bases). Here the CDR3 DNA reads TGCGCCAGCAGCTTGGAGGGGAACTATGGCTACACCTTC. Translating it yields CASSLEGNYGYTF.